The rows below give T cell receptor beta chains drawn from one sample of a study of Ad26.COV2.S vaccination and SARS-CoV-2 variants. Measured with immunoSEQ multiplex PCR; TCRdb has only the in-frame clones, and not every one. The profile covers about 680,000 clones, with roughly 90% appearing a single time and around 1.4% taken by the ten largest. The source material was peripheral blood, sampled in a trial of Ad26.COV2.S vaccine versus placebo. The receptors come from a person aged 18-60 years who received the Ad26.COV2.S COVID-19 vaccine or a placebo. Each CDR3 is given with its conserved first and last residue. The order of the fields is clone size, J gene, V gene, D gene, CDR3 protein, CDR3 DNA. D genes are given only for firm matches. Clone size is not always given. Where it is, it says once, few, many or a class for expanded clones.

>.|TRBJ1-1|TRBV4-3|.
CASSQVLTSGNTEAFF
TGCGCCAGCAGCCAAGTCCTCACGAGCGGGAACACTGAAGCTTTCTTT
>few|TRBJ2-3|TRBV5-5|.
CASSLSPTPTVADTQYF
TGTGCCAGCAGCTTATCCCCGACACCCACTGTCGCAGATACGCAGTATTTT
>.|TRBJ2-7|TRBV30|.
CAWSSAYEQYF
TGTGCCTGGTCTTCAGCCTACGAGCAGTACTTC
>.|TRBJ2-2|TRBV30|.
CAWTRSYTGELFF
TGTGCCTGGACTCGGAGTTACACCGGGGAGCTGTTTTTT
>.|TRBJ2-5|TRBV2|.
CASSDAETQYF
TGTGCCAGCAGTGACGCGGAGACCCAGTACTTC
>.|TRBJ1-6|TRBV6-5|.
CASSPEGSYNSPLHF
TGTGCCAGCAGTCCAGAGGGTTCCTATAATTCACCCCTCCACTTT
>.|TRBJ1-3|TRBV5-4|.
CASTVGMTGNTIYF
TGTGCCAGCACCGTGGGGATGACTGGAAACACCATATATTTT
>once|TRBJ2-5|TRBV12-3/TRBV12-4|.
CASSFTQQETQYF
TGTGCCAGCAGTTTTACGCAGCAAGAGACCCAGTACTTC
>.|TRBJ2-6|TRBV19|TRBD1
CASSMDLGQGQSEANVLTF
TGTGCCAGTAGTATGGACCTGGGACAGGGACAAAGCGAAGCCAACGTCCTGACTTTC
>few|TRBJ1-6|TRBV2|.
CASSMESSYNSPLHF
TGTGCCAGCAGTATGGAGAGCTCCTATAATTCACCCCTCCACTTT
>.|TRBJ1-1|TRBV18|.
CASSRGAGVKTEAFF
TGTGCCAGCTCACGGGGTGCAGGGGTCAAAACTGAAGCTTTCTTT
>.|TRBJ2-6|TRBV19|TRBD1
CASSRTGGGPSGANVLTF
TGTGCCAGTAGTAGAACAGGGGGCGGTCCTTCTGGGGCCAACGTCCTGACTTTC
>.|TRBJ2-1|TRBV9|.
CASSSGANEQFF
TGTGCCAGCAGCTCGGGGGCAAATGAGCAGTTCTTC
>once|TRBJ2-5|TRBV27|.
CASRGDGPLATQYF
TGTGCCAGCAGGGGGGATGGACCCCTCGCGACCCAGTACTTC
>once|TRBJ1-5|TRBV18|TRBD1
CASSPGTGHSNQPQHF
TGTGCCAGCTCACCAGGGACAGGGCATAGCAATCAGCCCCAGCATTTT
>once|TRBJ2-5|TRBV7-9|TRBD2
CASNLAGQQETQYF
TGTGCCAGCAACCTAGCGGGACAGCAAGAGACCCAGTACTTC
>.|TRBJ1-3|TRBV5-6|.
CASSMQGSGNTIYF
TGTGCCAGCAGCATGCAGGGATCCGGAAACACCATATATTTT
>.|TRBJ2-7|TRBV7-6|.
CASSLGSSEQYF
TGTGCCAGCAGCTTAGGTAGCTCCGAGCAGTACTTC
>once|TRBJ2-5|TRBV18|TRBD1
CASSETGQGAWETQYF
TGTGCCAGCTCAGAGACGGGACAGGGGGCTTGGGAGACCCAGTACTTC
>.|TRBJ1-5|TRBV6-2/TRBV6-3|TRBD1
CASSYYTGTGGYSNQPQHF
TGTGCCAGCAGTTACTACACCGGGACAGGGGGCTATAGCAATCAGCCCCAGCATTTT
>.|TRBJ1-2|TRBV5-1|.
CASSLERDGANYGYTF
TGCGCCAGCAGCTTGGAGCGAGACGGAGCTAACTATGGCTACACCTTC
>.|TRBJ2-2|TRBV5-1|.
CASSLGGPGELFF
TGCGCCAGCAGCTTGGGGGGACCCGGGGAGCTGTTTTTT
>once|TRBJ2-5|TRBV5-1|.
CASSFTGRGETQYF
TGCGCCAGCAGCTTTACAGGGAGAGGGGAGACCCAGTACTTC
>.|TRBJ1-3|TRBV6-5|.
CASSYSTAPTANTIYF
TGTGCCAGCAGTTATTCGACAGCCCCCACGGCGAACACCATATATTTT
>.|TRBJ1-3|TRBV30|.
CAWSWGGTGNTIYF
TGTGCCTGGAGTTGGGGAGGAACCGGAAACACCATATATTTT
>.|TRBJ2-7|TRBV3-1/TRBV3-2|.
CASSQYQGGSEQYF
TGTGCCAGCAGCCAATACCAGGGGGGTTCCGAGCAGTACTTC
>.|TRBJ1-6|TRBV3-1/TRBV3-2|.
CASSQEQVIPLHF
TGTGCCAGCAGCCAAGAACAGGTGATCCCCCTCCACTTT
>.|TRBJ2-1|TRBV11-2|.
CASSLGPNHEQFF
TGTGCCAGCAGCCTCGGACCCAACCATGAGCAGTTCTTC
>.|TRBJ2-7|TRBV19|TRBD2
CASRNSGGAYEQYF
TGTGCCAGTAGGAACAGCGGGGGGGCCTACGAGCAGTACTTC
>.|TRBJ1-1|TRBV4-3|.
CASSLYGEGNTEAFF
TGCGCCAGCAGCCTCTATGGGGAGGGCAACACTGAAGCTTTCTTT
>.|TRBJ1-1|TRBV19|.
CASSEWGVMNTEAFF
TGTGCCAGTAGTGAGTGGGGAGTGATGAACACTGAAGCTTTCTTT
>.|TRBJ1-1|TRBV2|.
CASRARDGRGNTEAFF
TGTGCCAGCAGAGCCCGGGACGGACGGGGGAACACTGAAGCTTTCTTT
>.|TRBJ1-2|TRBV6-5|.
CASRPSGGEGYTF
TGTGCCAGCAGACCTTCGGGGGGCGAAGGCTACACCTTC
>.|TRBJ1-3|TRBV12-3/TRBV12-4|.
CASSLGGNTIYF
TGTGCCAGCAGTTTGGGGGGGAACACCATATATTTT
>few|TRBJ2-3|TRBV7-3|.
CASSPAAFRLDGKADTQYF
TGTGCCAGCAGCCCAGCAGCATTCCGACTAGACGGAAAGGCAGATACGCAGTATTTT
>.|TRBJ2-5|TRBV18|TRBD2
CASSPNQRGQETQYF
TGTGCCAGCTCACCAAACCAGCGGGGACAAGAGACCCAGTACTTC
>.|TRBJ1-2|TRBV7-9|TRBD1
CASSQGGTGYTF
TGTGCCAGCAGCCAGGGGGGGACTGGCTACACCTTC
>.|TRBJ1-1|TRBV12-3/TRBV12-4|.
CASSLSEVTEAFF
TGTGCCAGCAGTTTATCGGAGGTAACTGAAGCTTTCTTT
>.|TRBJ2-3|TRBV5-4|.
CASSFISGSGGDTQYF
TGTGCCAGCAGCTTCATTTCAGGGTCGGGTGGTGATACGCAGTATTTT
>.|TRBJ2-7|TRBV7-2|.
CASSLEGGVYEQYF
TGTGCCAGCAGCTTAGAGGGGGGAGTCTACGAGCAGTACTTC
>.|TRBJ1-1|TRBV18|.
CASSPRPQENTEAFF
TGTGCCAGCTCACCAAGGCCCCAGGAGAACACTGAAGCTTTCTTT
>once|TRBJ2-1|TRBV7-9|.
CASSYGHGEQFF
TGTGCCAGCAGTTACGGGCACGGTGAGCAGTTCTTC
>.|TRBJ2-7|TRBV18|.
CASSPGRKSYEQYF
TGTGCCAGCTCACCCGGTAGGAAATCCTACGAGCAGTACTTC
>.|TRBJ2-4|TRBV7-2|.
CASRPHGGNIQYF
TGTGCCAGCAGGCCCCACGGGGGAAACATTCAGTACTTC
>.|TRBJ1-6|TRBV27|TRBD1
CASRQTGNGSPLHF
TGTGCCAGCAGGCAGACAGGGAACGGATCACCCCTCCACTTT
>.|TRBJ2-2|TRBV9|.
CASSVLGTNTGELFF
TGTGCCAGCAGCGTGCTAGGGACGAACACCGGGGAGCTGTTTTTT
>.|TRBJ1-6|TRBV27|.
CASSFRDGPLHF
TGTGCCAGCAGTTTTAGGGACGGACCCCTCCACTTT
>.|TRBJ2-7|TRBV15|.
CATSRAQGSYEQYF
TGTGCCACCAGCAGAGCTCAGGGCTCCTACGAGCAGTACTTC
>.|TRBJ1-6|TRBV30|.
CAWNPGGGGYSPLHF
TGTGCCTGGAACCCGGGGGGGGGCGGTTATTCACCCCTCCACTTT
>.|TRBJ2-6|TRBV24-1|TRBD2
CATSDSGLAGSPWGANVLTF
TGTGCCACCAGTGACTCCGGACTAGCGGGGTCCCCCTGGGGGGCCAACGTCCTGACTTTC
>.|TRBJ2-1|TRBV4-2|.
CASSARGTRNEQFF
TGTGCCAGCAGCGCCCGGGGCACACGTAATGAGCAGTTCTTC
>once|TRBJ2-7|TRBV5-1|.
CASSYGGTSSPFYEQYF
TGCGCCAGCAGCTACGGGGGGACATCATCCCCCTTTTACGAGCAGTACTTC
>.|TRBJ1-5|TRBV4-3|.
CASSQELGGWSQPQHF
TGCGCCAGCAGCCAAGAACTAGGGGGTTGGAGTCAGCCCCAGCATTTT
>few|TRBJ2-2|TRBV27|.
CASSLGANTGELFF
TGTGCCAGCAGTTTGGGGGCTAACACCGGGGAGCTGTTTTTT